The clone carrying this T cell receptor (beta chain) has more than one count but fewer than ten. Its antigen remains unknown. This CDR3 comprises 13 residues. Germline V gives CDR1 DFQATT, CDR2 SNEGSKA (reference sequence). The ends were cut back, 0 bases at V and 4 bases at J, with 9 bases in the middle. The entry originates in a study of blood T cells in healthy people across ages. At the level of the study: In model experiments, template switching was able to capture about one barcoded beta molecule for every two T cells that were present.

Together with a sample-barcoded 5' primer, a J-beta primer mix was included in a second PCR lasting about 6 to 11 cycles. MiXCR was run by TCRdb on the 5' RACE reads, yielding one entry per CDR3 protein. The repertoire holds about 1.7 million distinct CDR3 sequences, with roughly 27% as singletons. Regarding the study as a whole: TCR beta diversity, measured per million T cells, fell in a roughly linear way with age. Comparison with aged donors showed that long-lived donors had more naive CD4+ cells and higher diversity.

This TCR derives from a woman aged 25-40 years in good health. This chain connects TRBV20-1 to TRBJ1-2; D ambiguous. The sequenced material came from blood. As DNA, the CDR3 is TGCAGTGCTAGAGATGAAGGGAGCTATGGCTACACCTTC. This gives the protein CSARDEGSYGYTF.